Each of the 14 T cell receptor beta chains below was sequenced from the same sample in a study of human T cells and chemical hapten exposure (dated by TCRdb to 2020 to 2023). Receptors were amplified or captured by RACE. Sequencing took place on a NextSeq 500. Through fastp at Q25 and MiXCR, TCRdb rebuilt clones from the public reads, retaining in-frame beta chains. Identical CDR3 protein sequences are pooled into one entry, listed with their most common genes and DNA. This sample lists more than 70,000 distinct CDR3 sequences; approximately 11% were detected once. The ten most abundant clones make up 1% to 1.2% of the sample. The time point label of this sample denotes: patch test 3, about 24 weeks after DPC sensitization. The treatment or condition label, as the study defines it: therapeutic diphenylcyclopropenone sensitization with weekly scalp DPC. Source: whole blood, taken in connection with sensitization to the hapten diphenylcyclopropenone (DPC). The source of these receptors is a woman in her twenties or thirties with alopecia areata. Some clones in this sample may be carry-over from other donors' samples.

This clonotype has a count of ten or more. The gene calls are TRBV12-3 or TRBV12-4 and TRBJ2-7; 9 bases are shared with TRBD2. The CDR3 extends over 14 amino acids. Trimming took 3 bases from V and 3 from J; bases not matched to a gene: 3. In DNA form, the CDR3 reads TGTGCCAGCAGTTTGCGGGAGGGAGGCTACGAGCAGTACTTC. It codes for CASSLREGGYEQYF.

This clonotype has more than one count but fewer than ten. The chain uses TRBV20-1 and TRBJ2-1; 10 nucleotides match TRBD2. V lost 6 bases to trimming and J lost 6 bases; unmatched junction nucleotides: 14. Germline loops: CDR1 DFQATT, CDR2 SNEGSKA (reference sequence). The CDR3 has 16 residues. CDR3 protein: CSAKPLAGGLANEQFF. The DNA for the CDR3 is TGCAGTGCCAAGCCGTTAGCGGGGGGTCTCGCCAATGAGCAGTTCTTC.

This clonotype has at least ten counts. The chain has TRBV4-3 and TRBJ2-1; maybe TRBD1 (6 bases). This CDR3 is built from 17 residues. Trimming removed 3 bases from V and 2 bases from J, with 17 bases in between. CDR1 and CDR2 (germline): LGHNA, YSLEER. CDR3 bases: TGCGCCAGCAGCCAGAGCCCGGAGGACAGAGCCTACAATGAGCAGTTCTTC. Translation: CASSQSPEDRAYNEQFF.

The V and J genes are TRBV28 and TRBJ2-3, with 7 nucleotides matching TRBD2. Unmatched junction bases numbered 10, after V lost 5 bases and J lost 2 bases. The CDR3 is made up of 16 amino acids. Germline V lookup: CDR1 MDHEN, CDR2 SYDVKM. CDR3 sequence: CASSTLFRGDTDTQYF. The CDR3 DNA reads TGTGCCAGCAGTACGTTATTTCGGGGGGACACAGATACGCAGTATTTT.

The sample holds many counts of this clonotype. The chain employs TRBV18 and TRBJ2-1; 16 nucleotides match TRBD2. The CDR3 is 17 amino acids. Per the germline V gene, CDR1 is KGHSH and CDR2 is LQKENI. V lost 3 bases to trimming and J lost 4 bases; unmatched junction nucleotides: 3. The CDR3 here is CASSPPGLAGGYNEQFF. The CDR3, as DNA: TGTGCCAGCTCACCGCCGGGACTAGCGGGAGGGTACAATGAGCAGTTCTTC.

This clonotype showed up many times. The CDR3 coding sequence is TGCAGTGCTAGGGTCCGGGAGAAGGGCAAAAACATTCAGTACTTC. Its protein product is CSARVREKGKNIQYF. This chain connects TRBV20-1 to TRBJ2-4, with a weak D call TRBD2 (6 bases). With 3 bases removed from V and 3 bases from J, the gap between germline ends came to 15 bases. This CDR3 has 15 amino acids. The germline V gene encodes CDR1 DFQATT and CDR2 SNEGSKA (reference sequence).

This clonotype came up a few times. The gene calls are TRBV3-2 and TRBJ1-1; the D call TRBD1 from the table was never checked on the DNA. TRBV3-2 is listed as a pseudogene. This CDR3 has 18 residues. CDR3 in DNA: TGTGCCAGCAGCCAAGATCCTCGGCAGGGTTTAATGAACACTGAAGCTTTCTTT. Protein sequence: CASSQDPRQGLMNTEAFF.

This clonotype was seen more than once but under ten times. The gene calls are TRBV7-9 and TRBJ2-7; 8 bases line up with TRBD2. The CDR3 runs to 14 residues. Trimming took 7 bases from V and 2 from J; bases not matched to a gene: 7. Germline assignment: CDR1 SEHNR and CDR2 FQNEAQ (reference sequence). CDR3 residues: CASTPGAGAYEQYF. CDR3 nucleotide sequence: TGTGCCAGCACCCCCGGAGCGGGAGCCTACGAGCAGTACTTC.

This clonotype appeared many times. V gene TRBV30 combines with J gene TRBJ1-5; the match to TRBD1 covers 7 bases. The junction had 4 bases not matched to a gene; V was cut back by 0 bases and J by 2 bases. This CDR3 is 15 amino acids long. CDR1 and CDR2 from the germline V gene are GTSNPN and SVGIG (reference sequence). The CDR3 region is CAWSVQGKGNQPQHF. The CDR3 DNA reads as TGTGCCTGGAGTGTACAGGGGAAAGGCAATCAGCCCCAGCATTTT.

There are many counts of this clonotype. J is TRBJ1-5 and V is TRBV10-3, with 12 bases matching TRBD1. Unmatched junction bases numbered 10, after V lost 10 bases and J lost 6 bases. From germline, CDR1 is ENHRY and CDR2 SYGVKD. This CDR3 spans 15 amino acids. CDR3 in amino acids: CATNPGQGATQPQHF. DNA of the CDR3: TGTGCCACCAACCCGGGACAGGGGGCTACTCAGCCCCAGCATTTT.

This clonotype was picked up one time. The V and J genes are TRBV6-2 or TRBV6-3 and TRBJ1-5; 7 bases line up with TRBD1. Germline CDR1 MNHEY, CDR2 SVGEGT. After removal of 2 bases from V and 6 bases from J, the junction contained 7 bases not matched to a gene. The CDR3 has 15 amino acids. In DNA form, the CDR3 reads TGTGCCAGCAGTTACCGACAGGGAATAAGTCAGCCCCAGCATTTT. Protein product: CASSYRQGISQPQHF.

This clonotype was seen repeatedly, ten times or more. The chain links TRBV2 to TRBJ2-1; D gene ambiguous. The germline V gene encodes CDR1 SNHLY and CDR2 FYNNEI. The ends were cut back, 4 bases at V and 1 base at J, with 11 bases in the middle. The CDR3 consists of 15 residues. In nucleotides, the CDR3 is TGTGCCAGCAGTGTTTGGCGCTCATCCTACAATGAGCAGTTCTTC. Protein sequence: CASSVWRSSYNEQFF.

Many counts were recorded for this clonotype. This chain joins TRBV28 and TRBJ2-3, with D tentatively TRBD2 (5 bases). The CDR3 spans 15 residues. Germline V gene sequence: CDR1 MDHEN, CDR2 SYDVKM. The V end lost 4 bases, the J end lost 3 bases, and 14 bases lay between the germline ends. CDR3 residues: CASSSLIRGTDTQYF. Here the CDR3 DNA reads TGTGCCAGCAGTTCCTTGATTCGGGGAACAGATACGCAGTATTTT.

This clonotype was counted once. The chain joins TRBV11-2 to TRBJ2-3; tentative D call: TRBD1 (5 bases). The V gene lost 7 bases and the J gene lost 3 bases, with 11 bases spanning the gap. Germline CDR1 and CDR2: SGHAT and FQNNGV. The CDR3 is 13 residues long. In DNA, the CDR3 is TGTGCCAGCAACCCCGACAGAACAGATACGCAGTATTTT. Its translation is CASNPDRTDTQYF.